This T cell receptor (beta chain) was sequenced in a study of vaccination and CD4 T cells after COVID-19. The overall study: Ranging from 14 to 241, the interval between dose two and post-vaccine sampling had a median of approximately 67 days. Some control cultures received a CEFX pool, which served as the positive control. Others received an HIV-1 Nef pool or no peptide.

The Oncomine TCR Beta short-read assay sequenced DNA from cultured CD4+ T cells. Cultured CD4+ T cells were the source of extracted genomic DNA. TCRdb itself ran the PCR reads through MiXCR, one entry per CDR3 protein. The sample lists approximately 15,000 distinct CDR3 sequences; under 55% were seen once. Concerning this clonotype: Its antigen is currently unknown.

Trimming removed 6 bases from V and 2 bases from J; junction bases left unmatched: 2. Looked up from germline, CDR1 is SNHLY and CDR2 is FYNNEI. The CDR3 loop spans 15 amino acids. Study-level points and caveats: Early timepoints after natural infection were not analyzed in these convalescent patients.

Sample treatment: roughly ten-day PBMC culture with coronavirus spike peptide pools or control peptides (ViraFEST assay). The starting material was CD4+ T cells from blood, cultured in vitro, obtained before SARS-CoV-2 vaccination. The V and J genes are TRBV2 and TRBJ1-6; 9 nucleotides align to TRBD1. This sequence was found in a human donor who received a COVID-19 vaccine. The CDR3 here is CASRGDRAYNSPLHF. The CDR3 region has the DNA TGTGCCAGCAGAGGGGACAGGGCCTATAATTCACCCCTCCACTTT.